This T cell receptor beta chain was sequenced for a study of molecular identifiers for immune sequencing clone quantification. This clonotype came up many times. Per germline, CDR1 SGHVS and CDR2 FNYEAQ. V was pared by 4 bases and J by 3 bases, with 10 bases between. This CDR3 is built from 13 residues. With listed TCR primers and previously described methods, bulk TCR libraries were prepared. TCRdb reanalysed the PCR reads using MiXCR and keeps one entry per CDR3 protein. Among about 320,000 distinct CDR3 sequences listed, over 20% were seen once. This receptor was obtained from a human donor in good health. Some libraries in this study had Jurkat cell RNA spiked in. The specimen sequenced was naive CD8+ T cells from blood, with Jurkat cell RNA spiked in. The subset denotes: FACS-sorted CD8+CD4-CCR7+CD45RA+ naive T cells. This chain uses TRBV7-6 with TRBJ2-7; maybe TRBD1 (5 bases). The CDR3 DNA sequence: TGTGCCAGCAGCTCCGACAGCTACTACGAGCAGTACTTC. Translation: CASSSDSYYEQYF.